This is a list of T cell receptor beta chains from one sample in a study of shared clonotypes between healthy human individuals. This table comes from immunoSEQ multiplex PCR, and its TCRdb copy is limited to in-frame clones, with some not included. The sample consists of about 2.2 million clones, about 92% of them appearing once. Sequencing input: naive CD8+ T cells from PBMCs. The source is a man younger than 35 in good health. Some clones in this sample may be carry-over from other donors' samples. CDR3s include the opening cysteine and the closing phenylalanine or tryptophan.

cdr3_aa | v_call
CASSLAGFNQPQHF | TRBV7-6
CASSLHPTLAVNDEQYF | TRBV25-1
CASSFLTGQGMNTGELFF | TRBV5-4
CASSIEAHSNTGELFF | TRBV21-1
CASSDRGRGDTQYF | TRBV27
CASSLSFSYEQYF | TRBV7-9
CASSLFGGPSEQYF | TRBV7-3
CASSPRDGNNEQFF | TRBV7-3
CASSYTSGPLYEQYF | TRBV6-5
CASSYRRSGANVLTF | TRBV6-5
CASQYQGQPQHF | TRBV13
CASSQEGTPLETQYF | TRBV4-1
CASSLRDGYNSPLHF | TRBV5-5
CASTVPRVGNIQYF | TRBV7-9
CASSPYWETQYF | TRBV5-1
CASSRLQGAKNIQYF | TRBV13
CASIRTFKDGYTF | TRBV2
CASSLAGAWETQYF | TRBV5-1
CASSPLGAGRQPPSDEKLFF | TRBV9
CAISSGTSSGEQFF | TRBV10-3
CASSLLAGVDEQFF | TRBV7-9
CASSIRTASYEQYF | TRBV6-5